The clone carrying this T cell receptor (beta chain) was found many times. Its antigen is currently unknown. CDR1 is KGHSH, CDR2 LQKENI, per germline. Deletions cut 4 bases from V and 4 bases from J, with 7 bases between. There are 13 residues in the CDR3. On the basis of clinical symptoms, serum thyroxine and TRAb, thyroid ultrasound and orbital computed tomography, diagnoses were made. PBMCs were collected from a roughly 9.7 ml volume of fresh peripheral blood. This sample is drawn from a study of T cells in Graves' hyperthyroidism and ophthalmopathy. Study results and limitations: The majority of expanded thyroid clonotypes above 0.001 also appeared in blood. The authors' 13 V-J model separated ophthalmopathy from stable hyperthyroidism.

The investigators amplified TCR beta CDR3 regions from RNA transcripts. With the HTBI primer set, the TCR CDR3 went through a first round of RT-PCR. TCRdb independently ran MiXCR on the multiplex PCR reads; one entry per CDR3 protein. The top ten hold about 9.1% of the sample, which has more than 300,000 distinct CDR3 sequences, 13% seen once. This TCR came from a woman in her late teens or twenties with Graves' hyperthyroidism. The V and J genes are TRBV18 and TRBJ2-2; the D gene is possibly TRBD2 (5 bases). The sequenced sample consisted of blood. The CDR3 is CASSRRATGELFF. The CDR3 DNA is TGTGCCAGCTCACGGCGGGCCACCGGGGAGCTGTTTTTT.